This TCR beta chain was profiled in a study of cytomegalovirus exposure and HLA in healthy donors. The primer mix had 60 Vbeta and 13 Jbeta primers. Sequencing was performed with immunoSEQ multiplex PCR; in TCRdb, only in-frame clones are kept and a portion is missing. The sample shows about 190,000 clones, roughly 80% of them seen only once. This CDR3 is 15 amino acids long. Germline V gene sequence: CDR1 MDHEN, CDR2 SYDVKM. The ends were cut back, 6 bases at V and 1 base at J, with 15 bases in the middle. The TCR comes from a woman between 18 and 30 years old in good health and CMV-seronegative. Sequences were obtained from PBMCs. This chain joins TRBV28 and TRBJ1-1, with D possibly matching TRBD1 (6 bases). CDR3 DNA sequence: TGTGCCAGCAGCTGGGGGGGCGCAGGGAACACTGAAGCTTTCTTT. Translation: CASSWGGAGNTEAFF.